These 6 T cell receptor beta chains were sequenced from one sample in a study of shared clonotypes between healthy human individuals. Sequencing used immunoSEQ multiplex PCR; TCRdb keeps in-frame clones, though not all of them. The sample records millions of clones, 90% to 95% being singletons. CD8 cells classed as naive were CD45RO-negative and positively selected for CCR7, excluding terminally differentiated effector memory CD45RA+ cells. Sequencing input: naive CD8+ T cells from PBMCs. The receptors were sampled from a young man in good health. Some clones in this sample may be carry-over from other donors' samples.

The chain's CDR3 is CASSSDANNEQFF. The CDR3 DNA is TGTGCCAGCAGCTCGGACGCTAACAATGAGCAGTTCTTC. The chain employs TRBV7-9 and TRBJ2-1; no definite D call. The CDR3 is made up of 13 amino acids. Germline CDR1 and CDR2: SEHNR and FQNEAQ (reference sequence). V dropped 4 bases and J dropped 5 bases, with 9 bases sitting between them.

This chain joins TRBV5-1 and TRBJ2-1; TRBD2 aligns across 10 bases. This CDR3 is built from 18 residues. Germline assignment: CDR1 SGHRS and CDR2 YFSETQ. J lost 8 bases, V lost 4 bases, and 18 bases had no gene match. CDR3 residues: CASSASGTTSGVGHEQFF. CDR3 bases: TGCGCCAGCAGCGCATCTGGGACTACTAGCGGGGTGGGTCATGAGCAGTTCTTC.

The rearrangement joins TRBV7-3 to TRBJ2-7; TRBD2 matches at 8 bases. The germline V gene has CDR1 SGHTA and CDR2 FQGTGA. With 1 base clipped from V and 6 bases from J, the junction kept 8 bases outside the gene matches. CDR3 length: 15 amino acids. The CDR3 DNA reads TGTGCCAGCAGCTTAAAGTATGGTAGCGGGACCGAGCAGTACTTC. It encodes CASSLKYGSGTEQYF.

CDR3 sequence: CAISEQGTGDDGAEAFF. DNA of the CDR3: TGTGCCATCAGTGAGCAGGGGACAGGGGACGACGGCGCTGAAGCTTTCTTT. The rearrangement uses TRBV10-3 and TRBJ1-1; TRBD1 agrees at 10 bases. CDR1 and CDR2 from the germline V gene are ENHRY and SYGVKD. Trimming removed 2 bases from V and 6 bases from J; junction bases left unmatched: 12. The CDR3 is 17 residues long.

The V call is TRBV6-5, the J call TRBJ2-5; tentatively, D is TRBD2 (6 bases). The CDR3 is 13 amino acids. The germline gives CDR1 MNHEY, CDR2 SVGAGI. Trimming cost V 6 bases and J 3 bases, with 11 bases left between them. CDR3 DNA sequence: TGTGCCAGCAGGTCCGGGGGTGAAGAGACCCAGTACTTC. Its translation is CASRSGGEETQYF.

The chain employs TRBV9 and TRBJ2-1; TRBD1 matches at 8 bases. V lost 7 bases and J lost 5; bases outside the gene matches: 11. Germline lookup yields CDR1 SGDLS and CDR2 YYNGEE. This CDR3 has 15 residues. For the CDR3, the DNA is TGTGCCAGCCGCCCATGGCAGGGGGCGGACAATGAGCAGTTCTTC. This sequence encodes CASRPWQGADNEQFF.